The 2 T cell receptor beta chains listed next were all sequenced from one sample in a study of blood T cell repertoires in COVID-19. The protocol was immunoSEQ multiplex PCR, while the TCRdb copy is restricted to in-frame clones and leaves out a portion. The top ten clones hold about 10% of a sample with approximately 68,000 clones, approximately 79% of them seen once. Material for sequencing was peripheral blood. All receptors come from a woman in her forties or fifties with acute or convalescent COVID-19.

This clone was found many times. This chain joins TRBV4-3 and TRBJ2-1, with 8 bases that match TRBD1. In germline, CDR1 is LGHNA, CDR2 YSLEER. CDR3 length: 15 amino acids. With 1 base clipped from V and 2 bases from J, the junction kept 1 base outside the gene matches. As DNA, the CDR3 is TGCGCCAGCAGCCAAGCAGGGGGCACCTACAATGAGCAGTTCTTC. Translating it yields CASSQAGGTYNEQFF.

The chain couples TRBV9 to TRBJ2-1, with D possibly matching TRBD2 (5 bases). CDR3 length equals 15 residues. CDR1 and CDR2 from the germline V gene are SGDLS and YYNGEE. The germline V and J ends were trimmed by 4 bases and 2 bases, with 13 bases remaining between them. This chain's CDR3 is CASSMSGSPYNEQFF. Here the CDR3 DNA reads TGTGCCAGCAGCATGTCTGGGAGTCCCTACAATGAGCAGTTCTTC.